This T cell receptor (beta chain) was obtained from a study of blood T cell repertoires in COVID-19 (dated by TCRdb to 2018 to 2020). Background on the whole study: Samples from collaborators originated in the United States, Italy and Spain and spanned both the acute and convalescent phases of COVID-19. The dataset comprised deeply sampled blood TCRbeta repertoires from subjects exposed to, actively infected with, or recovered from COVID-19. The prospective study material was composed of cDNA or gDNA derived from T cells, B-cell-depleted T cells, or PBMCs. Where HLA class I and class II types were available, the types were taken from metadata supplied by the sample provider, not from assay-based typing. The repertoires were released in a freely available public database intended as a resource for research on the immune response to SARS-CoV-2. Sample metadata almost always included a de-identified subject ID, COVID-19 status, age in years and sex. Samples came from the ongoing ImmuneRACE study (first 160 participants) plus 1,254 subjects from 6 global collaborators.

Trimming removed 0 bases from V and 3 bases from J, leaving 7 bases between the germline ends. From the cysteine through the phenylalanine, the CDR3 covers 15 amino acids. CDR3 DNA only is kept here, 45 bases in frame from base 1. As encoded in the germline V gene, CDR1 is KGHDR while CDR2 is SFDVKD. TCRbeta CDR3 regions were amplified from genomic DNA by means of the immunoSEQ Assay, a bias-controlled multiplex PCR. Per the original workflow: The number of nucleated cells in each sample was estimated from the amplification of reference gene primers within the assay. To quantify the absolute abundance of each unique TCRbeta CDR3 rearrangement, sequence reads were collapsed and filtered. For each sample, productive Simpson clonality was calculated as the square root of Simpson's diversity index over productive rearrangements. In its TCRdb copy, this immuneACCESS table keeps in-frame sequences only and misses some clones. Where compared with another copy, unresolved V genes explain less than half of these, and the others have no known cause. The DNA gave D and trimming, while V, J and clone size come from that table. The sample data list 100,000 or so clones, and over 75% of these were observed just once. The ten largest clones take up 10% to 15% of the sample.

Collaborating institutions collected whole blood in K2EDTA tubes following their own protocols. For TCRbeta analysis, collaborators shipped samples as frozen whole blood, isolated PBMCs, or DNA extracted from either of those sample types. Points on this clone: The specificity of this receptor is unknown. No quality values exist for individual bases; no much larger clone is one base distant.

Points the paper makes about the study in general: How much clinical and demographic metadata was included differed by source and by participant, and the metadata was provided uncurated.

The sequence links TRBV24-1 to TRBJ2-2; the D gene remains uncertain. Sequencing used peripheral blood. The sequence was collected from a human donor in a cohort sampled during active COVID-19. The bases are TGTGCCACCAGTGATTTGCGCGTCTACACCGGGGAGCTGTTTTTT. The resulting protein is CATSDLRVYTGELFF.